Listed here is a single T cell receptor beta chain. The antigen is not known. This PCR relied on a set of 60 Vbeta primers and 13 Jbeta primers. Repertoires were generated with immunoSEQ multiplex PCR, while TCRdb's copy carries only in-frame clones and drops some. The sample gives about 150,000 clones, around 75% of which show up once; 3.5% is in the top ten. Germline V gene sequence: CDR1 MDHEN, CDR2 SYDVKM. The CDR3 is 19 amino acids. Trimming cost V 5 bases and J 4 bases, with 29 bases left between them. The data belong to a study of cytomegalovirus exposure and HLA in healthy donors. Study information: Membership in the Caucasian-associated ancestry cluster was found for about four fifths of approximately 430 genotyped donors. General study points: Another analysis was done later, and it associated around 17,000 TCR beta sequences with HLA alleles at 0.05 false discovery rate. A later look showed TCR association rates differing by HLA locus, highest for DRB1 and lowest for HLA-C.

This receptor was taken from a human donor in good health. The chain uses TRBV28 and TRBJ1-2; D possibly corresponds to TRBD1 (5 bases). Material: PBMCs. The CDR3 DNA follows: TGTGCCAGCAGTCAAGGGGCGGCTCGGAGGGCAGGACTCCCCTATGGCTACACCTTC. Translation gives CASSQGAARRAGLPYGYTF.